This T cell receptor (beta chain) was sequenced for a study of T cell repertoires in cytomegalovirus infection. For the study at large: Evidence of both CMV infection and a matching HLA type came from public TCR beta signatures. Overall study results and limits: HLA-C-restricted, CMV-specific TCR beta clonotypes were dominant ex vivo. Totalled public TCR beta family frequency picked out people who carried CMV plus the relevant HLA.

The CDR3 runs 13 residues. With 5 bases clipped from V and 7 bases from J, the junction kept 8 bases outside the gene matches. CDR1 and CDR2 from the germline V gene are SGHVS and FNYEAQ. Notes on this clonotype: Its cognate antigen is unknown.

A single record per CDR3 protein comes from TCRdb applying MiXCR to the reads. The data hold approximately 750,000 distinct CDR3 sequences, with 35% to 40% observed a single time. Sequencing was performed on PBMCs. The receptor was isolated from a human donor in good health (CMV status not recorded). Some clones in this sample may be carry-over from other donors' samples. V usage is TRBV7-6 and J usage is TRBJ2-7, with 7 nucleotides matching TRBD1. The DNA of the CDR3 is TGTGCCAGCAGCCGGAGACAGGGAAGGGAGCAGTACTTC. The encoded protein is CASSRRQGREQYF.